What follows are 15 T cell receptor beta chains derived from one specimen sequenced in a study of breast tumors, draining lymph nodes, adjacent tissues. The lymph nodes were axillary draining lymph nodes from breast cancer patients. Each CDR3 protein is one row after TCRdb ran MiXCR on the multiplex PCR reads. The data show some 130,000 distinct CDR3 sequences, under 25% seen once. Sequenced sample: axillary lymph node tissue. These receptors originate from a female donor with breast cancer. Some clones in this sample may be carry-over from other donors' samples.

There are a few counts of this clonotype. The CDR3 sequence is CASSEKVRLAQYNEQFF. The CDR3 DNA sequence: TGCGCCAGCAGTGAGAAGGTCCGACTAGCGCAGTACAATGAGCAGTTCTTC. The chain joins TRBV10-2 to TRBJ2-1; 8 nucleotides align to TRBD2. CDR1 and CDR2 from the germline V gene are WSHSY and SAAADI. V shed 2 bases and J 4 bases; nucleotides not matched to a gene: 10. CDR3 length: 17 residues.

Remarks on this clonotype: A much larger clone lies a single base off, so this may be a read error. The gene calls are TRBV29-1 and TRBJ2-7, with D unclear. The V gene's germline CDR1 is SQVTM and CDR2 ANQGSEA. CDR3 length equals 11 residues. CDR3 DNA: TGCAGCGCTGAAGAAACCTACGAGCAGTACTTC. As protein: CSAEETYEQYF.

This clonotype was observed a handful of times. A junction boundary mismatches the germline segment, possibly from a read error. The rearrangement uses TRBV14 and TRBJ2-1; TRBD1 is a possible D gene (6 bases). The germline V gene has CDR1 SGHDN and CDR2 FVKESK. The CDR3 is 17 residues long. For the CDR3, the DNA is TGTGCCAGCAGCCTAGAGACCGGGACAACCCGCTACAGTGAGCAGTTCTTC. Protein product: CASSLETGTTRYSEQFF. Variable domain in full (rest from reference TRBV14 and TRBJ2-1): EAGVTQFPSHSVIEKGQTVTLRCDPISGHDNLYWYRRVMGKEIKFLLHFVKESKQDESGMPNNRFLAERTGGTYSTLKVQPAELEDSGVYFCASSLETGTTRYSEQFFGPGTRLTVL.

This clonotype was seen at least ten times. The genes are TRBV29-1 and TRBJ2-1; D ambiguous. Germline CDR1 is SQVTM and CDR2 is ANQGSEA. The CDR3 has 12 residues. Trimming stripped 4 bases from V and 1 base from J, with 5 bases between. The DNA of the CDR3 is TGCAGCGTTGCAGTTTCCTACAATGAGCAGTTCTTC. As protein: CSVAVSYNEQFF.

A few counts support this clonotype. The chain combines TRBV4-3 with TRBJ2-2; 9 bases line up with TRBD2. This CDR3 comprises 15 residues. Germline CDR1 reads LGHNA; CDR2 reads YSLEER. The trim removed 3 bases at V and 4 bases at J, leaving 3 bases unmatched. The DNA for the CDR3 is TGCGCCAGCAGCCAGTTAGCGGGAGTCACCGGGGAGCTGTTTTTT. It translates to CASSQLAGVTGELFF.

This clonotype showed up many times. V usage is TRBV7-9 and J usage is TRBJ2-1; 9 nucleotides agree with TRBD2. Germline trimming cut 3 bases from V and 7 bases from J; bases unmatched to any gene: 10. Germline loops: CDR1 SEHNR, CDR2 FQNEAQ (reference sequence). The CDR3 consists of 16 residues. CDR3 nucleotide sequence: TGTGCCAGCAGCTTCCTGGGCGGGAGGGCGGGAAATGAGCAGTTCTTC. It yields the protein CASSFLGGRAGNEQFF.

This clonotype was recorded at least ten times. The rearrangement joins TRBV20-1 to TRBJ2-7; 14 bases are a match to TRBD2. J lost 1 base, V lost 6 bases, and 5 bases had no gene match. The CDR3 runs 15 residues. The V gene's germline CDR1 is DFQATT and CDR2 SNEGSKA (reference sequence). CDR3 sequence (DNA): TGCAGTGCAGCGGGACTAGCGGGAGTTTCCTACGAGCAGTACTTC. Its translation is CSAAGLAGVSYEQYF.

The CDR3 loop reads CASSLIQGLNEQYF. The CDR3 region has the DNA TGTGCCAGCAGTTTAATACAGGGTCTGAACGAGCAGTACTTC. The chain links TRBV28 to TRBJ2-7, with TRBD1 as a possible D gene (6 bases). Germline values: CDR1 MDHEN, CDR2 SYDVKM. The V end was cut by 2 bases, the J end by 5 bases, with 13 bases between. The CDR3 totals 14 residues.

The V call is TRBV2, the J call TRBJ2-5; 7 bases agree with TRBD2. This CDR3 is built from 14 residues. Trimming cost V 8 bases and J 2 bases; bases outside gene matches: 8. Germline CDR1 SNHLY, CDR2 FYNNEI. CDR3 coding DNA: TGTGCCAGCGGTCGGGACTACCAACAAGAGACCCAGTACTTC. Translation gives CASGRDYQQETQYF.

This clonotype was detected only a few times. The V and J genes are TRBV20-1 and TRBJ1-2; 7 bases fit TRBD1. Germline CDR1 reads DFQATT; CDR2 reads SNEGSKA (reference sequence). The V and J ends lost 3 bases and 5 bases, in that order; junction bases with no gene match: 15. The CDR3 is 16 residues long. DNA of the CDR3: TGCAGTGCTAGGGGACAACAGGGGCCTGGGGCTTATGGCTACACCTTC. Protein product: CSARGQQGPGAYGYTF.

In this sample, this clonotype turned up many times. In DNA, the CDR3 is TGTGCCAGCAGCCGGGACAGGGGGCATAGGGGTAATGAGCAGTTCTTC. Its protein product is CASSRDRGHRGNEQFF. J is TRBJ2-1 and V is TRBV7-9, with 12 bases matching TRBD1. J lost 7 bases, V lost 5 bases, and 9 bases had no gene match. The CDR3 is made up of 16 amino acids. Germline V gives CDR1 SEHNR, CDR2 FQNEAQ (reference sequence).

The sample holds many counts of this clonotype. V and J are TRBV3-1 and TRBJ1-2; no definite D call. CDR1 is LGHDT, CDR2 YNNKEL, per germline (reference sequence). The CDR3 runs to 13 residues. The V and J ends lost 2 bases and 6 bases respectively, with 10 bases between them. The CDR3 DNA follows: TGTGCCAGCAGCCAACGAGGGCGGGATGGCTACACCTTC. Encoded protein: CASSQRGRDGYTF. Full variable domain (outside the CDR3, taken from reference TRBV3-1 and TRBJ1-2): DTAVSQTPKYLVTQMGNDKSIKCEQNLGHDTMYWYKQDSKKFLKIMFSYNNKELIINETVPNRFSPKSPDKAHLNLHINSLELGDSAVYFCASSQRGRDGYTFGSGTRLTVV.

This clonotype was seen a handful of times. This chain connects TRBV25-1 to TRBJ2-7; no definite D call. Trimming stripped 5 bases from V and 5 bases from J, with 7 bases between. The germline CDR1 and CDR2 sequences are MGHDK and SYGVNS. The CDR3 consists of 11 residues. CDR3 nucleotides: TGTGCCAGCAGTATGGCTCACGAGCAGTACTTC. The encoded protein is CASSMAHEQYF.

This clonotype was seen repeatedly, ten times or more. The V and J genes are TRBV9 and TRBJ2-7; no clear D gene. Deletions cut 0 bases from V and 0 bases from J, with 7 bases between. The germline V gene has CDR1 SGDLS and CDR2 YYNGEE. The CDR3 spans 14 residues. The DNA for the CDR3 is TGTGCCAGCAGCGTAGAGGTAGCCTCCTACGAGCAGTACTTC. Its translation: CASSVEVASYEQYF.

This clonotype was recorded at least ten times. The DNA for the CDR3 is TGTGCCAGCAGCGCGACAGGAAGAAACTATGGCTACACCTTC. Translated: CASSATGRNYGYTF. The chain has TRBV5-6 and TRBJ1-2, with D perhaps matching TRBD1 (6 bases). Trimming removed 4 bases at V and 2 bases at J, with 12 bases between. This CDR3 contains 14 residues. CDR1 and CDR2 (germline): SGHDT, YYEEEE.